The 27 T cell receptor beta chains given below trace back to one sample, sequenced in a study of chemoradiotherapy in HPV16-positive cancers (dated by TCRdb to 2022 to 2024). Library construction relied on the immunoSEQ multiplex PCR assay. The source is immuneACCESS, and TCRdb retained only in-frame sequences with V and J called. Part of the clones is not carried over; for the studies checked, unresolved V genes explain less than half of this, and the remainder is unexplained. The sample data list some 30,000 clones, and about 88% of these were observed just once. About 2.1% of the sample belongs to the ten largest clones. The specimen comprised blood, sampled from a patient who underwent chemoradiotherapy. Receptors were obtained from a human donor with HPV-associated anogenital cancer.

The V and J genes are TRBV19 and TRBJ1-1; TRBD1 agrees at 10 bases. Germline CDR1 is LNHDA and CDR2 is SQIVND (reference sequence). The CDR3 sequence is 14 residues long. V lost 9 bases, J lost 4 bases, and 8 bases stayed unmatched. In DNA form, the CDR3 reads TGTGCCAGCAGCCGGGACAGGGGATTCACTGAAGCTTTCTTT. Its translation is CASSRDRGFTEAFF.

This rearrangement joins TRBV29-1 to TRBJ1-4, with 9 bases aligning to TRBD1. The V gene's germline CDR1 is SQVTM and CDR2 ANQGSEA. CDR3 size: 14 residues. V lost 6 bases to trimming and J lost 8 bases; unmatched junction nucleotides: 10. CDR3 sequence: CSVTPGTGHEKLFF. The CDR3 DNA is TGCAGCGTGACCCCCGGGACAGGGCACGAAAAACTGTTTTTT.

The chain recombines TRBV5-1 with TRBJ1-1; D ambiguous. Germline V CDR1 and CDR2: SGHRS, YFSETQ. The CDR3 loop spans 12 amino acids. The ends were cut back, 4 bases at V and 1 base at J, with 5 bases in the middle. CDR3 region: CASSKGNTEAFF. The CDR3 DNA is TGCGCCAGCAGCAAGGGGAACACTGAAGCTTTCTTT.

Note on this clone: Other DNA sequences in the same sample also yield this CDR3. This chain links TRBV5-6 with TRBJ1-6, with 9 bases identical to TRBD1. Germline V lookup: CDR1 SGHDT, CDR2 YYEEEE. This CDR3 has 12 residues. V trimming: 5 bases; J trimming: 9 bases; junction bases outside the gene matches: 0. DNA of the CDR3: TGTGCCAGCAGGACAGGGGGTTCACCCCTCCACTTT. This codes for CASRTGGSPLHF.

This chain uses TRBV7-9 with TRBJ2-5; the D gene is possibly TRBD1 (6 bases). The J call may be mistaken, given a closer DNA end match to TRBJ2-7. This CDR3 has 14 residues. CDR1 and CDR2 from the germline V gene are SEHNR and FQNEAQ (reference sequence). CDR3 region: CASSFPGQSYEQYF. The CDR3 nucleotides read TGTGCCAGCAGCTTCCCCGGACAGTCCTACGAGCAGTACTTC.

The CDR3 coding sequence is TGTGCCAGCAGCGCAGGGCAGGAGGTCTATGGCTACACCTTC. This gives the protein CASSAGQEVYGYTF. The chain links TRBV7-2 to TRBJ1-2; TRBD1 is a possible D gene (5 bases). Germline V gene sequence: CDR1 SGHTA, CDR2 FQGNSA. The CDR3 sequence is 14 residues long. V was shortened by 5 bases and J by 4 bases, with 14 bases between the two germline ends. The entire variable domain, with the rest obtained from reference TRBV7-2 and TRBJ1-2, is as follows: GAGVSQSPSNKVTEKGKDVELRCDPISGHTALYWYRQSLGQGLEFLIYFQGNSAPDKSGLPSDRFSAERTGGSVSTLTIQRTQQEDSAVYLCASSAGQEVYGYTFGSGTRLTVV.

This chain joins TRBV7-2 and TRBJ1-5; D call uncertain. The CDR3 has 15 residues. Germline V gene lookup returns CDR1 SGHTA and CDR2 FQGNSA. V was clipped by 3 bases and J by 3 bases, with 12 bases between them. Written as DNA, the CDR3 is TGTGCCAGCAGCTTTAATCTTGGGGTCAATCAGCCCCAGCATTTT. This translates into CASSFNLGVNQPQHF.

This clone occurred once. The CDR3 bases are TGTGCCAGCAGTGAAGGGACAGCTACTAACTATGGCTACACCTTC. It specifies CASSEGTATNYGYTF. The chain recombines TRBV6-1 with TRBJ1-2, with D perhaps TRBD1 (6 bases). The CDR3 is 15 amino acids. Germline CDR1 is MNHNS and CDR2 is SASEGT. Trimming pared 1 base from V and 0 bases from J, leaving 9 bases between.

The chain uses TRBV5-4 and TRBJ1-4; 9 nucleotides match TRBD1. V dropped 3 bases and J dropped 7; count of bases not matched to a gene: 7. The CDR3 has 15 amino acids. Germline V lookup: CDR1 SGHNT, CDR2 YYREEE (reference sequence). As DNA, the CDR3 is TGTGCCAGCAGCTCCAAACAGGGGGCTGGTGAAAAACTGTTTTTT. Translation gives CASSSKQGAGEKLFF.

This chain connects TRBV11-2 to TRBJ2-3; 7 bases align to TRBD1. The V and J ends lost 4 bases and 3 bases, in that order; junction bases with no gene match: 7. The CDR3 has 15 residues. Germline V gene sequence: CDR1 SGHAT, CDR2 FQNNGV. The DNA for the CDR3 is TGTGCCAGCAGCTCGACAGGGCTAGGTACAGATACGCAGTATTTT. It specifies CASSSTGLGTDTQYF.

The CDR3 spells CASSQAGPPVYEQYF. The DNA of the CDR3 is TGCGCCAGCAGCCAAGCAGGGCCCCCCGTCTACGAGCAGTACTTC. The V call is TRBV4-1, the J call TRBJ2-7; possibly TRBD1 for D (5 bases). The CDR3 has 15 residues. Germline lookup yields CDR1 MGHRA and CDR2 YSYEKL. V shed 1 base and J shed 3 bases, with 13 bases lying between them.

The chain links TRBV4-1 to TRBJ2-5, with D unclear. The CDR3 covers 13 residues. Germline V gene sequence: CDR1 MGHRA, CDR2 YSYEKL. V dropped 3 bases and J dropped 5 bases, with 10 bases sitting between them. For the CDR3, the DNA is TGCGCCAGCAGCCACCAACATCGCGAGACCCAGTACTTC. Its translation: CASSHQHRETQYF.

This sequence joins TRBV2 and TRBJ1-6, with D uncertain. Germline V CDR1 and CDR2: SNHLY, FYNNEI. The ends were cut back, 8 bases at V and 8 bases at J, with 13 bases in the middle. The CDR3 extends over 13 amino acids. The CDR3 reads CASGISGDSPLHF. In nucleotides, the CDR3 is TGTGCCAGCGGGATCAGTGGGGATTCACCCCTCCACTTT.

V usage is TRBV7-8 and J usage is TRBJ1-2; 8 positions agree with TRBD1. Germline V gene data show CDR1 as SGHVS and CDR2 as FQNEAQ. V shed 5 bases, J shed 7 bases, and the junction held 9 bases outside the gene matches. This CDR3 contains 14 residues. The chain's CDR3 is CASSDGQGVGGYTF. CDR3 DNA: TGTGCCAGCAGCGACGGACAGGGTGTCGGTGGCTACACCTTC. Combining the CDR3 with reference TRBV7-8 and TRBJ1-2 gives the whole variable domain GAGVSQSPRYKVAKRGQDVALRCDPISGHVSLFWYQQALGQGPEFLTYFQNEAQLDKSGLPSDRFFAERPEGSVSTLKIQRTQQEDSAVYLCASSDGQGVGGYTFGSGTRLTVV.

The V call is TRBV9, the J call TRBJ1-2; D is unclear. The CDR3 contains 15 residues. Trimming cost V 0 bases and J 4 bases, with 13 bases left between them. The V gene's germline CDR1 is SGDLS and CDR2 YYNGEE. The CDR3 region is CASSVEHDTFYGYTF. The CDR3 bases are TGTGCCAGCAGCGTAGAGCATGACACTTTCTATGGCTACACCTTC.

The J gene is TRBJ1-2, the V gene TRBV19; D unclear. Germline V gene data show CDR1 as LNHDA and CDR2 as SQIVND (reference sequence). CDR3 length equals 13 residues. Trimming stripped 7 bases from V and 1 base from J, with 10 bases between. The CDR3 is CASTPGSNYGYTF. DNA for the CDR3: TGTGCCAGTACCCCCGGCAGTAACTATGGCTACACCTTC.

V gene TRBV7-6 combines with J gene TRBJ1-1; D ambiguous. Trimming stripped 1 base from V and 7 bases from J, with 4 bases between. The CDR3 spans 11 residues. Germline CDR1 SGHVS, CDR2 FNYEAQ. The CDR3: CASSLGGEAFF. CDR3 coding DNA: TGTGCCAGCAGCTTAGGGGGTGAAGCTTTCTTT. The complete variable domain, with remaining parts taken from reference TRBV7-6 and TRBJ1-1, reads GAGVSQSPRYKVTKRGQDVALRCDPISGHVSLYWYRQALGQGPEFLTYFNYEAQQDKSGLPNDRFSAERPEGSISTLTIQRTEQRDSAMYRCASSLGGEAFFGQGTRLTVV.

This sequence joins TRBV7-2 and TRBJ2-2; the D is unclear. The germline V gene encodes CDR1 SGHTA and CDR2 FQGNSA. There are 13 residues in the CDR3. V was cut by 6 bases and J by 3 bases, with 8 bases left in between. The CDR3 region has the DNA TGTGCCAGCAGATATCTCGACACCGGGGAGCTGTTTTTT. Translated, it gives CASRYLDTGELFF.

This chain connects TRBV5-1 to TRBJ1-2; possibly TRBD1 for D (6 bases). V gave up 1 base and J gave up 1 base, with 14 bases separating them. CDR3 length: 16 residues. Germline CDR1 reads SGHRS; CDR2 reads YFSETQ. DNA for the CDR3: TGCGCCAGCAGCTTGCCCTCGGGGACACATAACTATGGCTACACCTTC. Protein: CASSLPSGTHNYGYTF.

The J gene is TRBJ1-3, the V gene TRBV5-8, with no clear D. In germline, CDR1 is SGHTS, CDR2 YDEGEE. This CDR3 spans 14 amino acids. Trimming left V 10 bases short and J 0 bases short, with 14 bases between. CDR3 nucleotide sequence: TGTGCCTGTACAGTGCACCACTCTGGAAACACCATATATTTT. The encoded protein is CACTVHHSGNTIYF.

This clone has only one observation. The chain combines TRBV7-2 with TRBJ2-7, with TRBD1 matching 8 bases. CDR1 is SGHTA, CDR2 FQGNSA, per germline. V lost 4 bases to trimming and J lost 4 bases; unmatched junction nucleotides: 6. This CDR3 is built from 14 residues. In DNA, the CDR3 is TGTGCCAGCAGCTCGACGACAGGGGTATACGAGCAGTACTTC. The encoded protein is CASSSTTGVYEQYF. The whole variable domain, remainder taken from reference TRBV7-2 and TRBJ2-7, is GAGVSQSPSNKVTEKGKDVELRCDPISGHTALYWYRQSLGQGLEFLIYFQGNSAPDKSGLPSDRFSAERTGGSVSTLTIQRTQQEDSAVYLCASSSTTGVYEQYFGPGTRLTVT.

The CDR3 nucleotides read TGTGCCAGCAGTTACCGAGGCCAGGGATCATATGGCTACACCTTC. Its protein is CASSYRGQGSYGYTF. This chain links TRBV6-5 with TRBJ1-2; D might be TRBD1 (5 bases). The germline V gene has CDR1 MNHEY and CDR2 SVGAGI. V was cut by 2 bases and J by 5 bases, with 15 bases left in between. This CDR3 has 15 amino acids.

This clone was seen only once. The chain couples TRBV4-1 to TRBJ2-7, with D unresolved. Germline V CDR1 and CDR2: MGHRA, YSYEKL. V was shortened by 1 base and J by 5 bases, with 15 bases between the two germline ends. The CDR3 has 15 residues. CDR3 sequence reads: CASSQGGSRSNEQYF. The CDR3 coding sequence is TGCGCCAGCAGCCAAGGTGGGTCCAGGTCCAACGAGCAGTACTTC.

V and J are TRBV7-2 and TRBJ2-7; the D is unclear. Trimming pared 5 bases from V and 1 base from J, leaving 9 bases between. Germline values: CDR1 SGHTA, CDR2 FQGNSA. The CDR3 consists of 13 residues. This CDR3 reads CASSRLPSYEQYF. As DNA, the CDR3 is TGTGCCAGCAGCCGCCTCCCATCCTACGAGCAGTACTTC.

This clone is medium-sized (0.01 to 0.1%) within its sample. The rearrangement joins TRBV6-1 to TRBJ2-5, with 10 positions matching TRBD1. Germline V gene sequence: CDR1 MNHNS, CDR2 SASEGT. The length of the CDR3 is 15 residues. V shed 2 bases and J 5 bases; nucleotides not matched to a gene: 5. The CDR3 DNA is TGTGCCAGCAGTGAACGGACAGGGGGATATGAGACCCAGTACTTC. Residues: CASSERTGGYETQYF.

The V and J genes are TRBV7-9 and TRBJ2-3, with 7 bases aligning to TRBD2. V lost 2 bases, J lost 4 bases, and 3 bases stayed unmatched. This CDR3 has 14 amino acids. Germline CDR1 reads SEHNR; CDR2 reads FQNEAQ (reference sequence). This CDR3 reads CASSLSRGADTQYF. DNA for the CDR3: TGTGCCAGCAGCTTAAGTCGGGGGGCAGATACGCAGTATTTT.

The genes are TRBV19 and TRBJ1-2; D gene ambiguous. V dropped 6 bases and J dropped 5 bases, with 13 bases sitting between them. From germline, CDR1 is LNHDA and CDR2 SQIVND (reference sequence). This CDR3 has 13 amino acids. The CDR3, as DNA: TGTGCCAGTAGCCCCTCAGAGGCGTATGGCTACACCTTC. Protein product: CASSPSEAYGYTF.